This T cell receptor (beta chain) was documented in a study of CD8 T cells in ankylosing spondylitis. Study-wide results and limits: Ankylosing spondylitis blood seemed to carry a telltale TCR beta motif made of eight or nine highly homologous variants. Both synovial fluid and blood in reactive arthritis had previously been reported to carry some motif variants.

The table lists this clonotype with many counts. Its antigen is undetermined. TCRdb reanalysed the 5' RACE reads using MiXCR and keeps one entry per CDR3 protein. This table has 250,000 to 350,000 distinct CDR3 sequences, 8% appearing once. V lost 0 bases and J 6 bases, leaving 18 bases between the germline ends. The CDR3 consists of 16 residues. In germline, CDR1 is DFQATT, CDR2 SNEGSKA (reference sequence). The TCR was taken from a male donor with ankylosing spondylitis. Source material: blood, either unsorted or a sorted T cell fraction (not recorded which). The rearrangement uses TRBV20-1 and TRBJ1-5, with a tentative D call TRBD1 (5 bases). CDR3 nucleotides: TGCAGTGCTAGAGATTCCCGGCAGGGAGAGATTCAGCCCCAGCATTTT. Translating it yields CSARDSRQGEIQPQHF.